The 19 T cell receptor beta chains in this list originate from one sample, sequenced in a study of Graves' ophthalmopathy and Graves' hyperthyroidism. RNA transcripts yielded amplified TCR beta CDR3 regions. HTBI primers were used in a first-round RT-PCR, which preceded a second-round multiplex PCR. TCRdb re-analysed the multiplex PCR reads in MiXCR, keeping a single row per CDR3 protein. Among about 640,000 distinct CDR3 sequences, over 40% were seen once, and the ten largest hold around 3%. The source material was peripheral blood. Receptor source: an adult man with Graves' ophthalmopathy.

There are many counts of this clonotype. This chain connects TRBV19 to TRBJ1-1; D gene ambiguous. Germline V CDR1 and CDR2: LNHDA, SQIVND (reference sequence). Trimming cost V 5 bases and J 0 bases, with 10 bases left between them. CDR3 size: 14 residues. This CDR3 is CASSAPFLNTEAFF. In DNA, the CDR3 is TGTGCCAGTAGTGCACCGTTCCTGAACACTGAAGCTTTCTTT.

Note on this clonotype: A junction boundary mismatches the germline segment, possibly from a read error. The chain links TRBV10-2 to TRBJ2-7; 9 bases align to TRBD2. Germline CDR1 reads WSHSY; CDR2 reads SAAADI. This CDR3 has 19 residues. The CDR3 DNA follows: TGCGCCGGCAGTGTTTGGAGGGAAGCGGGAGGCCACCTCTCCTACGAGCAGTACTTC. Translation: CAGSVWREAGGHLSYEQYF.

This clonotype was seen repeatedly, ten times or more. This sequence joins TRBV19 and TRBJ1-2, with D uncertain. The V and J ends lost 7 bases and 4 bases respectively, with 13 bases between them. Germline lookup yields CDR1 LNHDA and CDR2 SQIVND (reference sequence). The CDR3 is 13 amino acids. CDR3 sequence reads: CASKFDGPYGYTF. The DNA for the CDR3 is TGTGCCAGTAAGTTTGACGGACCCTATGGCTACACCTTC.

Many counts were recorded for this clonotype. The J gene is TRBJ1-4, the V gene TRBV2, with a possible D match to TRBD1 (6 bases). V was shortened by 6 bases and J by 7 bases, with 15 bases between the two germline ends. The CDR3 sequence is 14 residues long. In germline, CDR1 is SNHLY, CDR2 FYNNEI. CDR3 residues: CASSPQGGGEKLFF. CDR3 bases: TGTGCCAGCAGCCCACAGGGTGGCGGTGAAAAACTGTTTTTT.

To note about this clonotype: Since a much larger clone is just one base distant, this may be a read error. This chain links TRBV7-2 with TRBJ2-6; D is tentatively TRBD1 or TRBD2 (6 bases each). Germline CDR1 is SGHTA and CDR2 is FQGNSA. Trimming left V 1 base short and J 2 bases short, with 9 bases between. This CDR3 contains 16 residues. The CDR3 nucleotides are TGTGCCAGCAGCTTAGAAGGGGGGACTGGGGCCAACGTCCTGACTTTC. This sequence encodes CASSLEGGTGANVLTF.

This clonotype has at least ten counts. This chain links TRBV2 with TRBJ2-2, with D hard to call. Trimming took 3 bases from V and 6 from J, leaving 14 bases between them. Per the germline V gene, CDR1 is SNHLY and CDR2 is FYNNEI. The CDR3 is 15 amino acids. The CDR3 sequence: CASSEAVGQPGELFF. The CDR3, as DNA: TGTGCCAGCAGTGAGGCCGTTGGCCAGCCCGGGGAGCTGTTTTTT.

This clonotype occurred a few times. The rearrangement links TRBV7-9 to TRBJ2-5; the D gene could be TRBD1 or TRBD2 (5 bases each). Germline loops: CDR1 SEHNR, CDR2 FQNEAQ (reference sequence). The CDR3 covers 20 residues. V was cut by 8 bases and J by 4 bases, with 35 bases left in between. CDR3 coding DNA: TGTGCCAGCGCTTTTACTTATTTCGGTTTCATGGGTACAGGAGGAGAGACCCAGTACTTC. Amino acids: CASAFTYFGFMGTGGETQYF.

There are many counts of this clonotype. V gene TRBV6-5 combines with J gene TRBJ2-5; no definite D call. V was pared by 5 bases and J by 7 bases, with 11 bases between. The CDR3 consists of 12 residues. Germline CDR1 and CDR2: MNHEY and SVGAGI. In DNA, the CDR3 is TGTGCCAGCAGTAACGAGGCGCGGACCCAGTACTTC. This gives the protein CASSNEARTQYF.

This CDR3 reads CASRPQANTEAFF. The CDR3 DNA is TGTGCCAGCAGACCCCAAGCGAACACTGAAGCTTTCTTT. V is TRBV6-1 and J is TRBJ1-1, with no clear D. This CDR3 comprises 13 residues. Per the germline V gene, CDR1 is MNHNS and CDR2 is SASEGT. V gave up 6 bases and J gave up 1 base, with 9 bases separating them.

The count of this clonotype is one. This sequence joins TRBV5-1 and TRBJ2-5; perhaps TRBD2 as D (6 bases). The CDR3 totals 13 residues. The V end was cut by 5 bases, the J end by 5 bases, with 13 bases between. Looked up from germline, CDR1 is SGHRS and CDR2 is YFSETQ. DNA for the CDR3: TGCGCCAGCAGACTCGGGACTCCTGAGACCCAGTACTTC. Translated: CASRLGTPETQYF.

V gene TRBV29-1 combines with J gene TRBJ1-1; 9 bases agree with TRBD1. This CDR3 contains 16 residues. J gave up 3 bases and V 3 bases, and 11 bases lay outside the gene matches. The germline V gene has CDR1 SQVTM and CDR2 ANQGSEA. The DNA for the CDR3 is TGCAGCGTTGAGCGGGACAGGGACCTAGATGACACTGAAGCTTTCTTT. As protein: CSVERDRDLDDTEAFF.

There are a few counts of this clonotype. Mismatch with germline at one junction end may stem from a read error. The J gene is TRBJ2-7, the V gene TRBV10-3; TRBD1 matches 9 bases. This CDR3 has 13 residues. Germline V gives CDR1 ENHRY, CDR2 SYGVKD. The CDR3 region is CASSETGGPEQYF. CDR3 DNA: TGTGCCAGCAGTGAAACAGGGGGCCCCGAGCAGTACTTC.

Only a few counts were recorded for this clonotype. The V call is TRBV14, the J call TRBJ2-7; 9 bases align to TRBD1. The length of the CDR3 is 19 residues. Germline loops: CDR1 SGHDN, CDR2 FVKESK. J gave up 5 bases and V 0 bases, and 17 bases lay outside the gene matches. CDR3 protein: CASSQEGSEPGTGTHEQYF. Written as DNA, the CDR3 is TGTGCCAGCAGCCAAGAGGGATCGGAACCCGGGACAGGGACCCACGAGCAGTACTTC.

The chain combines TRBV10-3 with TRBJ2-5, with a possible D match to TRBD2 (6 bases). Germline CDR1 reads ENHRY; CDR2 reads SYGVKD. This CDR3 spans 14 amino acids. With 2 bases removed from V and 5 bases from J, the gap between germline ends came to 12 bases. In DNA, the CDR3 is TGTGCCATCAGTGAGACCACTAGCATTGAGACCCAGTACTTC. It encodes CAISETTSIETQYF.

In the case of this clonotype: With a much larger clone just one base away, this may be a read error. This rearrangement joins TRBV2 to TRBJ1-5; D gene unclear. V lost 7 bases and J lost 6, with 13 bases in between. CDR1 SNHLY and CDR2 FYNNEI come from the germline V gene. The CDR3 covers 13 residues. CDR3 sequence: CASTVTQLQPQHF. CDR3 nucleotides: TGTGCCAGCACGGTGACACAACTTCAGCCCCAGCATTTT. The full variable domain, with the rest looked up from reference TRBV2 and TRBJ1-5, is EPEVTQTPSHQVTQMGQEVILRCVPISNHLYFYWYRQILGQKVEFLVSFYNNEISEKSEIFDDQFSVERPDGSNFTLKIRSTKLEDSAMYFCASTVTQLQPQHFGDGTRLSIL.

The chain uses TRBV11-2 and TRBJ1-6, with 7 bases aligning to TRBD1. J lost 6 bases, V lost 4 bases, and 6 bases had no gene match. This CDR3 spans 15 amino acids. The V gene's germline CDR1 is SGHAT and CDR2 FQNNGV. The CDR3 region is CASSSGGDSNSPLHF. The CDR3 DNA sequence: TGTGCCAGCAGCTCGGGGGGGGACAGTAATTCACCCCTCCACTTT.

The V and J genes are TRBV5-1 and TRBJ2-7, with TRBD2 matching 9 bases. With V trimmed by 4 bases and J by 4 bases, 21 bases remained unmatched. This CDR3 comprises 19 residues. The germline gives CDR1 SGHRS, CDR2 YFSETQ. The chain's CDR3 is CASSPGQGQDSGRSYEQYF. The CDR3 coding sequence is TGCGCCAGCAGCCCTGGACAAGGCCAAGATAGCGGGAGATCGTACGAGCAGTACTTC.

This clonotype has a count of ten or more. CDR3 in amino acids: CSASGHSISNQPQHF. The CDR3 nucleotides are TGCAGTGCTTCAGGGCATTCCATCAGCAATCAGCCCCAGCATTTT. The rearrangement links TRBV20-1 to TRBJ1-5; D perhaps matches TRBD1 (5 bases). The CDR3 loop spans 15 amino acids. Trimming removed 5 bases at V and 1 base at J, with 15 bases between. Germline values: CDR1 DFQATT, CDR2 SNEGSKA (reference sequence).

As for this clonotype: A much larger clone lies a single base off, so this may be a read error. In this CDR3 the conserved last residue, phenylalanine or tryptophan, is missing, so a read error is likely. The chain links TRBV11-2 to TRBJ1-1, with 7 positions matching TRBD1. Germline V gene data show CDR1 as SGHAT and CDR2 as FQNNGV. The CDR3 runs to 14 residues. The junction had 4 bases not matched to a gene; V was cut back by 4 bases and J by 2 bases. The CDR3 DNA reads TGTGCCAGCAGCTGGACAGGAAGAAACACTGAAGCTTTCCTT. Residues: CASSWTGRNTEAFL.